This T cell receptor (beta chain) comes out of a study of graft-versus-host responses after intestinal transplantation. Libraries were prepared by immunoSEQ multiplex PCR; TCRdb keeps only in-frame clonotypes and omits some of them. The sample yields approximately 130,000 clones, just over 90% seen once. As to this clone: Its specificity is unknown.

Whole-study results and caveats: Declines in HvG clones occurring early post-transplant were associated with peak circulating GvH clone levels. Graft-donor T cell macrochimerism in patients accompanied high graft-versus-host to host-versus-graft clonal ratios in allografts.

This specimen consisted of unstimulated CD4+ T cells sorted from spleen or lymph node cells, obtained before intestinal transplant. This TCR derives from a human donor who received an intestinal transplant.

The CDR3 coding sequence is TGCAGCGTTGGCCCAGGGGCGAACGGCTACACCTTC. Encoded protein: CSVGPGANGYTF. This rearrangement joins TRBV29-1 to TRBJ1-2, with D perhaps matching TRBD1 (6 bases). CDR3 length: 12 amino acids. Germline loops: CDR1 SQVTM, CDR2 ANQGSEA. V lost 4 bases to trimming and J lost 8 bases, with 14 bases between them.